Listed below are T cell receptor beta chains from one sample, sequenced in a study of vaccination and CD4 T cells after COVID-19. Using its own MiXCR run on the PCR reads, TCRdb lists one record per CDR3 protein. The data hold over 15,000 distinct CDR3 sequences, with about 59% observed a single time. Their antigen targets remain unknown. This specimen consisted of CD4+ T cells from blood, cultured in vitro, obtained before SARS-CoV-2 vaccination. The receptors originated from a human donor who had recovered from COVID-19. Both conserved end residues are part of each CDR3. A D gene is named only where the DNA matches it firmly. Not all rows give a size; the values are once, few, many and, for expanded clones, a class.

abundance: few; v_gene: TRBV20-1; j_gene: TRBJ1-1; d_gene: TRBD1; CDR3aa: CSASQGQMNTEAFF; CDR3nt: TGCAGTGCTAGCCAGGGACAGATGAACACTGAAGCTTTCTTT
abundance: few; v_gene: TRBV25-1; j_gene: TRBJ2-2; d_gene: TRBD2; CDR3aa: CASSRRAGRKREHGGELFF; CDR3nt: TGTGCCAGCAGCAGGCGGGCGGGAAGAAAGCGGGAACATGGCGGGGAGCTGTTTTTT
abundance: -; v_gene: TRBV4-2; j_gene: TRBJ2-1; d_gene: TRBD1; CDR3aa: CASSAQGPLNEQFF; CDR3nt: TGTGCCAGCAGCGCACAGGGGCCCTTGAATGAGCAGTTCTTC
abundance: -; v_gene: TRBV30; j_gene: TRBJ2-1; d_gene: TRBD2; CDR3aa: CAWSVPWGGRTYNEQFF; CDR3nt: TGTGCCTGGAGTGTACCCTGGGGCGGGAGGACCTACAATGAGCAGTTCTTC
abundance: -; v_gene: TRBV7-2; j_gene: TRBJ2-5; d_gene: TRBD2; CDR3aa: CASSSRTSRETQYF; CDR3nt: TGTGCCAGCAGCTCACGGACTAGCCGCGAGACCCAGTACTTC
abundance: -; v_gene: TRBV6-8; j_gene: TRBJ2-7; d_gene: -; CDR3aa: CALRDIEYF; CDR3nt: TGTGCCTTGCGGGACATCGAGTACTTC
abundance: -; v_gene: TRBV24-1; j_gene: TRBJ2-1; d_gene: TRBD2; CDR3aa: CATSDATSGSSYNEQFF; CDR3nt: TGTGCCACCAGTGATGCCACTAGCGGGAGCTCCTACAATGAGCAGTTCTTC
abundance: -; v_gene: TRBV19; j_gene: TRBJ2-7; d_gene: TRBD1; CDR3aa: CASSTTGTVSYEQYF; CDR3nt: TGTGCCAGTAGTACCACCGGGACAGTCTCCTACGAGCAGTACTTC
abundance: once; v_gene: TRBV2; j_gene: TRBJ1-1; d_gene: -; CDR3aa: CASRKQAGTEAFF; CDR3nt: TGTGCCAGCAGAAAACAGGCAGGCACTGAAGCTTTCTTT
abundance: few; v_gene: TRBV5-4; j_gene: TRBJ2-6; d_gene: -; CDR3aa: CASSRGSGANVLTF; CDR3nt: TGTGCCAGCAGCAGGGGTTCTGGGGCCAACGTCCTGACTTTC
abundance: few; v_gene: TRBV20-1; j_gene: TRBJ1-5; d_gene: -; CDR3aa: CSARSSEGSNQPQHF; CDR3nt: TGCAGTGCTAGGTCCAGTGAAGGAAGCAATCAGCCCCAGCATTTT
abundance: few; v_gene: TRBV27; j_gene: TRBJ1-1; d_gene: TRBD1; CDR3aa: CASSPWTGLLTEAFF; CDR3nt: TGTGCCAGCAGTCCCTGGACAGGTCTGTTGACAGAAGCTTTCTTT
abundance: -; v_gene: TRBV6-5; j_gene: TRBJ1-1; d_gene: -; CDR3aa: CASSYQGGTEAFF; CDR3nt: TGTGCCAGCAGTTACCAGGGCGGGACTGAAGCTTTCTTT
abundance: -; v_gene: TRBV19; j_gene: TRBJ2-5; d_gene: -; CDR3aa: CASSSLQETQYF; CDR3nt: TGTGCCAGTAGTAGCTTGCAAGAGACCCAGTACTTC
abundance: large; v_gene: TRBV7-6; j_gene: TRBJ2-3; d_gene: -; CDR3aa: CASSPEGGLSTDTQYF; CDR3nt: TGTGCCAGCAGCCCTGAGGGGGGGCTTAGCACAGATACGCAGTATTTT
abundance: few; v_gene: TRBV24-1; j_gene: TRBJ1-5; d_gene: -; CDR3aa: CATSYGTMGSQPQHF; CDR3nt: TGTGCCACCAGTTATGGGACTATGGGGAGTCAGCCCCAGCATTTT
abundance: -; v_gene: TRBV5-8; j_gene: TRBJ2-3; d_gene: -; CDR3aa: CASSLDQATDTQYF; CDR3nt: TGTGCCAGCAGCTTGGACCAAGCCACAGATACGCAGTATTTT
abundance: few; v_gene: TRBV20-1; j_gene: TRBJ1-5; d_gene: TRBD1; CDR3aa: CSAQRTGTSNQPQHF; CDR3nt: TGCAGTGCTCAGAGGACAGGCACTAGCAATCAGCCCCAGCATTTT
abundance: few; v_gene: TRBV20-1; j_gene: TRBJ2-2; d_gene: -; CDR3aa: CSARDMGFGHTGELFF; CDR3nt: TGCAGTGCTAGAGATATGGGATTCGGGCACACCGGGGAGCTGTTTTTT
abundance: -; v_gene: TRBV27; j_gene: TRBJ1-6; d_gene: -; CDR3aa: CASGDAYNSPLHF; CDR3nt: TGTGCCAGCGGGGACGCGTATAATTCACCCCTCCACTTT
abundance: -; v_gene: TRBV20-1; j_gene: TRBJ2-3; d_gene: -; CDR3aa: CSAREGEGTDTQYF; CDR3nt: TGCAGTGCTAGAGAGGGGGAGGGCACAGATACGCAGTATTTT
abundance: -; v_gene: TRBV7-6; j_gene: TRBJ2-7; d_gene: TRBD1; CDR3aa: CASSPGTGSYEQYF; CDR3nt: TGTGCCAGCAGTCCCGGGACAGGGTCCTACGAGCAGTACTTC
abundance: -; v_gene: TRBV7-2; j_gene: TRBJ1-2; d_gene: TRBD1; CDR3aa: CASSLGDREAYGYTF; CDR3nt: TGTGCCAGCAGCTTAGGGGACAGGGAGGCCTATGGCTACACCTTC
abundance: -; v_gene: TRBV30; j_gene: TRBJ2-3; d_gene: TRBD2; CDR3aa: CAWMGGSLAGVYTQYF; CDR3nt: TGTGCCTGGATGGGGGGATCACTAGCGGGAGTATATACGCAGTATTTT
abundance: few; v_gene: TRBV19; j_gene: TRBJ2-7; d_gene: -; CDR3aa: CATTDPGSEQYF; CDR3nt: TGTGCCACAACAGACCCGGGCTCCGAGCAGTACTTC
abundance: -; v_gene: TRBV15; j_gene: TRBJ2-6; d_gene: -; CDR3aa: CATSRGGDSGANVLTF; CDR3nt: TGTGCCACCAGCAGAGGGGGCGACTCTGGGGCCAACGTCCTGACTTTC
abundance: -; v_gene: TRBV2; j_gene: TRBJ2-7; d_gene: -; CDR3aa: CASRKDQSYEQYF; CDR3nt: TGTGCCAGCAGGAAAGACCAGTCCTACGAGCAGTACTTC
abundance: -; v_gene: TRBV5-4; j_gene: TRBJ2-4; d_gene: TRBD1; CDR3aa: CASSLDGTGQGGWNIQYF; CDR3nt: TGTGCCAGCAGCTTGGATGGAACGGGACAGGGTGGTTGGAACATTCAGTACTTC
abundance: -; v_gene: TRBV9; j_gene: TRBJ1-5; d_gene: -; CDR3aa: CASSGGSVDQPQHF; CDR3nt: TGTGCCAGCAGCGGAGGATCCGTTGATCAGCCCCAGCATTTT
abundance: -; v_gene: TRBV10-3; j_gene: TRBJ1-1; d_gene: -; CDR3aa: CAIKPPRVNTEAFF; CDR3nt: TGTGCCATCAAGCCGCCACGGGTGAACACTGAAGCTTTCTTT
abundance: -; v_gene: TRBV15; j_gene: TRBJ2-3; d_gene: TRBD2; CDR3aa: CATSLPGSGITDTQYF; CDR3nt: TGTGCCACCAGCCTGCCGGGTAGCGGGATAACAGATACGCAGTATTTT
abundance: -; v_gene: TRBV10-2; j_gene: TRBJ2-5; d_gene: -; CDR3aa: CASSGTFYGETQYF; CDR3nt: TGCGCCAGCAGTGGCACCTTTTACGGGGAGACCCAGTACTTC
abundance: -; v_gene: TRBV7-9; j_gene: TRBJ1-6; d_gene: -; CDR3aa: CGGKERRKTNSPLHF; CDR3nt: TGTGGGGGGAAGGAGCGGAGAAAAACTAATTCACCCCTCCACTTT
abundance: few; v_gene: TRBV23-1; j_gene: TRBJ2-7; d_gene: TRBD1; CDR3aa: CASLQDRSREHEQYF; CDR3nt: TGCGCCAGCTTACAGGACAGGAGCAGGGAGCACGAGCAGTACTTC
abundance: -; v_gene: TRBV20-1; j_gene: TRBJ2-7; d_gene: TRBD2; CDR3aa: CSASMPSGLSSYEQYF; CDR3nt: TGCAGTGCTAGTATGCCTAGCGGCTTATCCTCCTACGAGCAGTACTTC
abundance: medium-sized; v_gene: TRBV2; j_gene: TRBJ1-5; d_gene: -; CDR3aa: CASSEQGLQHF; CDR3nt: TGTGCCAGCAGTGAACAGGGGCTCCAGCATTTT
abundance: -; v_gene: TRBV20-1; j_gene: TRBJ2-1; d_gene: TRBD2; CDR3aa: CSASSGREVWNEQFF; CDR3nt: TGCAGTGCTAGCTCTGGGCGGGAGGTCTGGAATGAGCAGTTCTTC
abundance: once; v_gene: TRBV6-1; j_gene: TRBJ2-3; d_gene: TRBD2; CDR3aa: CASSKPRLAGATDTQYF; CDR3nt: TGTGCCAGCAGTAAACCCAGACTAGCGGGAGCGACAGATACGCAGTATTTT
abundance: few; v_gene: TRBV4-3; j_gene: TRBJ1-5; d_gene: -; CDR3aa: CASSQDIGGGAYQPQHF; CDR3nt: TGCGCCAGCAGCCAAGATATCGGTGGGGGCGCCTATCAGCCCCAGCATTTT
abundance: -; v_gene: TRBV12-3/TRBV12-4; j_gene: TRBJ1-5; d_gene: -; CDR3aa: CASTLNNQPQHF; CDR3nt: TGTGCCAGCACCTTGAACAATCAGCCCCAGCATTTT
abundance: few; v_gene: TRBV11-2; j_gene: TRBJ2-5; d_gene: -; CDR3aa: CASRILETQYF; CDR3nt: TGTGCCAGCAGGATTCTGGAGACCCAGTACTTC